This T cell receptor (beta chain) was observed in a study of beta chain features in type 1 diabetes. Broader study findings: Researchers report that Type 1 diabetes patients had moderately but significantly shorter TCRB CDR3s across all four CD4+ subsets. VDJ junctions sequenced from type 1 diabetes patients showed fewer insertions and more deletions.

Only a few counts were recorded for this clone. Its antigen is not known. Investigators reverse transcribed all isolated RNA, so they sequenced expressed TCRB transcripts. Clones were sequenced by immunoSEQ multiplex PCR, and TCRdb holds only the in-frame ones, with some missing. The sample holds 350,000 to 450,000 clones, over 10% seen once. The purity of all sorted populations exceeded 95%. Sequenced input: naive CD4+ T cells from blood. This clonotype was sampled from a woman aged 18-30 years with type 1 diabetes.

The CDR3 here is CASSPLPTDTQYF. The CDR3 DNA reads TGTGCCAGCAGCCCCCTCCCCACAGATACGCAGTATTTT. The chain uses TRBV7-9 and TRBJ2-3; D is unclear. Trimming removed 5 bases from V and 2 bases from J, with 8 bases in between. The CDR3 contains 13 residues. Germline lookup yields CDR1 SEHNR and CDR2 FQNEAQ (reference sequence).